This T cell receptor beta chain was sequenced during a study of cytomegalovirus exposure and HLA in healthy donors (dated 2017 in TCRdb). Study-wide context: An earlier analysis of approximately 590 of the donors reported more than 250 Gb of sequence data and roughly 100 million unique TCR beta sequences from 150 million to 200 million T cells. The study was designed to test whether signatures of past pathogen exposure could be identified by cataloging public T cell receptors. To study patterns of TCR occurrence, a later analysis re-analyzed previously published TCR beta repertoires from around 660 donors and added high-resolution HLA genotyping. A later genetic analysis took genome-wide SNP genotypes for 398 of the 666 donors and used that subset as a discovery cohort. Several DR-DQ haplotypes were handled as single units for association and clustering, since linkage in the cohort was strong. Across around 400 genotyped donors of the cohort, an average of about 220,000 unique TCR beta nucleotide sequences per donor were sequenced, and 15% to 20% of those sequences were non-productive. The study profiled the T cell repertoires of fewer than 850 subjects by immunosequencing and related them to cytomegalovirus serostatus. Rather than using new phenotypic data, the later analysis identified candidate immune exposures from TCR beta sequences and from how often those sequences occurred across donors. All discovery cohort repertoires had been generated on a single sequencing platform. The number of typed donors differed by locus: roughly 620-630 for A, B, C, DRB1 and DQB1; 500 to 550 for DQA1; roughly 600 for DPA1; and 450 to 480 for DPB1. To predict cytomegalovirus infection status, the study brought together high-throughput TCR immunosequencing, statistical association of individual TCRs with disease status, and machine learning. Donor age, sex, ethnicity and CMV serostatus were compiled together with the repertoire data. In an earlier analysis of 500 to 650 of the donors, high-throughput TCR beta sequencing was used to judge whether each TCR beta V gene segment behaved as functional or pseudogenic. An early release that covered 640 HLA-typed donors contained approximately 300 gigabases of sequencing data and 85 million to 100 million unique TCR sequences. Besides the first cohort of hundreds of subjects, a separate validation cohort made up of over a hundred different subjects was used. The genetic ancestry cluster associated with self-reported Caucasian donors included around four fifths of the roughly 380 genotyped donors. Both class I and class II loci were covered by HLA typing, at four-digit resolution. General findings and caveats noted by the study authors: According to a later analysis, TCR association rates differed among HLA loci, with DRB1 alleles showing the most associated TCRs and HLA-C alleles showing the fewest. The sequencing pipeline was judged likely to have produced a cluster of highly shared sequence variants as a technical artifact. Some IMGT-functional V segments, including TRBV6-2 and TRBV6-3, could not be told apart with the 87-base-pair reads, so those segments were excluded. Because some donors lacked HLA typing at each locus, the association tests relied only on the typed subset. According to a later genetic analysis, donors in an Asian-associated ancestry cluster had fewer N-insertions in productive TCRs than the roughly 700-donor mean. Most TCR sequences were seen in very few donors, while some public TCRs were found in many individuals. According to a later analysis, most CMV-associated TCR beta chains appeared to be HLA-restricted, and the HLA associations seemed to be driven largely by CMV exposure. Immune exposure information for the cohort was limited to CMV serostatus. Linkage disequilibrium might explain the correlated functional status among segregating V segments, but an unknown experimental factor could not be ruled out. It was suggested by the authors that the approach could potentially be generalized to other disease states and immunological phenotypes. The earlier analysis of approximately 590 of the donors excluded 15 to 20 rarely observed V segments, including chromosome 9 orphons, because counts were too low. According to a later analysis, parvovirus B19, influenza, CMV and Epstein-Barr virus appeared linked to several top co-occurrence clusters. A total of fewer than 200 TCR beta chains were listed by the study as associated with cytomegalovirus. A further reported finding was that TCR beta sequences accurately predicted the HLA-A and HLA-B alleles for most subjects in the first cohort. Only TCR beta chains were sequenced in this cohort, and the absence of alpha or paired-chain data limited detectable features. A later analysis found that HLA-associated TCR beta chains were more clonally expanded and had lower generation probabilities than equally common non-associated chains. Sequencing depth was assumed to be roughly uniform across donors in the presence/absence analyses, though that assumption may not hold. Strong co-occurrence of HLA alleles, especially DR and DQ, made assigning TCR associations to individual alleles difficult. Specific HLA alleles were associated with some 15,000 TCR beta sequences at a false discovery rate of 0.05 in a later analysis. In an earlier analysis of approximately 600 of the donors, most TCR beta V segments were observed in productive rearrangements about 87% or about 30% of the time, broadly matching IMGT annotations. In both the original and validation cohorts, the classifier was reported to diagnose cytomegalovirus status with high specificity and sensitivity. V-gene and J-gene trimming of TCR beta chains was associated with a missense DCLRE1C variant in a later genetic analysis, and the association was replicated in an independent cohort. In vitro tests confirmed that three of the cytomegalovirus-associated TCR beta chains recognize cytomegalovirus antigens.

The cohort comprised 670 or so healthy bone marrow donors. All cohort members were sampled while nominally healthy, although unrecorded immune exposures were likely present. The donor was CMV seropositive and was included in the group of 290 or so seropositive cohort members. A peripheral blood sample was provided by each donor, and peripheral blood mononuclear cells were used for TCR beta sequencing. The Qiagen DNeasy Blood Extraction Kit was used to extract genomic DNA from the blood cell samples. This clone was picked up a small number of times. Its binding antigen is unknown. No qualities accompany the bases; no much larger clone lies one base away. V and J lose 2 bases and 5 bases, and a span of 8 bases separates them. The CDR3 numbers 12 residues from cysteine through phenylalanine. Only CDR3 DNA is held: 36 bases, read in frame from base 1. CDR1 SQVTM and CDR2 ANQGSEA are derived from the germline V gene.

Library construction relied on the immunoSEQ multiplex PCR assay. The multiplex PCR relied on a mix of 60 forward primers for TCR Vbeta segments and 13 reverse primers for TCR Jbeta segments. Amplification of the CDR3 region of rearranged TCR beta genes was performed with a multiplex PCR assay on genomic DNA. On the Illumina HiSeq System, the amplified TCR beta libraries were sequenced as 87-base-pair reads. The authors processed their data as follows. In a later analysis, roughly 80 million unique TCR beta chains were counted across the approximately 670 repertoires, and about 9.9 million of these chains were shared by at least two donors. Raw reads were error-corrected and collapsed into unique sequences with a nearest-neighbor algorithm that merged closely related sequences to remove PCR and sequencing errors. Alignment of CDR3 sequences to IMGT reference sequences was used to assign V, D and J gene segments. For a sequence to be retained, a match of at least six nucleotides was required to both a V gene segment and a J gene segment. A rearrangement counted as productive if the CDR3 had no stop codons and remained in frame with V and J, and every other rearrangement counted as non-productive. CDR3 was defined by IMGT convention, running from the second conserved V-encoded cysteine to the conserved J-encoded phenylalanine. The earlier analysis of some 550 of the donors excluded any sequence lacking an unambiguous match to a single V gene segment. An earlier analysis of several hundred of the donors called V segments functional above 56.7% productive rearrangements and segregating when the between-donor standard deviation exceeded 5%. A statistical classification framework was developed to diagnose cytomegalovirus status using the catalog of TCR beta chain sequences. V and J gene assignment, in a later analysis, came from comparing TCR nucleotide sequences with IMGT/GENE-DB human TR gene sequences. In a later analysis, CDR3 sequences and most-parsimonious VDJ recombination scenarios were assigned using the TCRdist pipeline. In a later analysis, each TCR beta chain was defined by its CDR3 amino acid sequence together with its V-gene family, and reads lacking a unique V-gene family were excluded. To address suspected cross-contamination and a sequencing artifact, a later analysis removed under 600 highly shared, low-generation-probability nucleotide sequences. In a later analysis, a clonal expansion index was calculated for each public chain from normalized within-repertoire ranks of inferred template counts. Generation probabilities in a later analysis came from a VDJ recombination model fitted to out-of-frame rearrangements, and those results were checked against IGoR. A later analysis scored TCR-TCR, TCR-HLA and TCR-CMV co-occurrence with hypergeometric tests, applying a repertoire-size bias correction to TCR pairs. False discovery rates were estimated in a later analysis by permuting HLA or CMV assignments 20 times. In a later analysis, co-occurring TCRs were grouped using DBSCAN, with TCRdist sequence similarity added in when clustering inside HLA-allele-positive subsets. Repertoires with fewer than 30,000 or more than 120,000 public chains, plus five repertoires with anomalous nucleotide sharing, were excluded from co-occurrence clustering. TCRdb obtained this table from immuneACCESS and retained in-frame rearrangements with V and J assigned. These tables miss some clones; where compared with another copy, unresolved V genes account for less than half of the shortfall, and the remainder is unexplained. That table furnishes V, J and clone size, whereas the DNA furnished D and trimming. This sample comprises some 140,000 clones, roughly 80% of them detected only once. The biggest ten clones account for roughly 8.8% of the sample.

The TCR comes from a woman between 45 and 65 years old in good health and CMV-seropositive. The rearranged chain carries TRBV29-1 and TRBJ2-3; TRBD1 might be the D gene, on 6 matching bases. The sample comprised PBMCs. The DNA is as follows: TGCAGCGTTGAATGGACAGAAGATACGCAGTATTTT. Its coded protein is CSVEWTEDTQYF.